This T cell receptor beta chain came from a study of CD8+CD57+ T cells in acquired aplastic anemia. Study in general: Each DNA sample taken from sorted CD4+ and CD8+ cells came to approximately 3.3 ug on average. Healthy donors averaged about 11 million reads for CD4+ cells. General study results and limits: Statistical testing detected no significant gap in CD8+ Simpson's diversity between patients and controls. Found in both controls and patients were twenty-nine CD8+ CDR3 sequences.

This clonotype was counted many times. Its antigen is not known. Profiles of TCR beta VDJ and CDR3 were generated from a genomic DNA template. TCRdb itself ran the reads through MiXCR, one entry per CDR3 protein. The table has tens of thousands of distinct CDR3 sequences, more than 40% seen once; the top ten hold approximately 60%. Sequencing input: sorted CD4+, CD8+, or CD8+CD57+ T cells (not recorded which) from PBMCs. The TCR sequence derives from a human donor in good health, serving as a control.

CDR3 sequence: CASSWGSGGELFF. CDR3 bases: TGTGCCAGCAGCTGGGGTAGCGGCGGGGAGCTGTTTTTT. The genes are TRBV7-9 and TRBJ2-2, with D perhaps matching TRBD2 (6 bases). CDR1 and CDR2 (germline): SEHNR, FQNEAQ (reference sequence). V shed 4 bases and J shed 7 bases, with 10 bases lying between them. This CDR3 contains 13 residues.